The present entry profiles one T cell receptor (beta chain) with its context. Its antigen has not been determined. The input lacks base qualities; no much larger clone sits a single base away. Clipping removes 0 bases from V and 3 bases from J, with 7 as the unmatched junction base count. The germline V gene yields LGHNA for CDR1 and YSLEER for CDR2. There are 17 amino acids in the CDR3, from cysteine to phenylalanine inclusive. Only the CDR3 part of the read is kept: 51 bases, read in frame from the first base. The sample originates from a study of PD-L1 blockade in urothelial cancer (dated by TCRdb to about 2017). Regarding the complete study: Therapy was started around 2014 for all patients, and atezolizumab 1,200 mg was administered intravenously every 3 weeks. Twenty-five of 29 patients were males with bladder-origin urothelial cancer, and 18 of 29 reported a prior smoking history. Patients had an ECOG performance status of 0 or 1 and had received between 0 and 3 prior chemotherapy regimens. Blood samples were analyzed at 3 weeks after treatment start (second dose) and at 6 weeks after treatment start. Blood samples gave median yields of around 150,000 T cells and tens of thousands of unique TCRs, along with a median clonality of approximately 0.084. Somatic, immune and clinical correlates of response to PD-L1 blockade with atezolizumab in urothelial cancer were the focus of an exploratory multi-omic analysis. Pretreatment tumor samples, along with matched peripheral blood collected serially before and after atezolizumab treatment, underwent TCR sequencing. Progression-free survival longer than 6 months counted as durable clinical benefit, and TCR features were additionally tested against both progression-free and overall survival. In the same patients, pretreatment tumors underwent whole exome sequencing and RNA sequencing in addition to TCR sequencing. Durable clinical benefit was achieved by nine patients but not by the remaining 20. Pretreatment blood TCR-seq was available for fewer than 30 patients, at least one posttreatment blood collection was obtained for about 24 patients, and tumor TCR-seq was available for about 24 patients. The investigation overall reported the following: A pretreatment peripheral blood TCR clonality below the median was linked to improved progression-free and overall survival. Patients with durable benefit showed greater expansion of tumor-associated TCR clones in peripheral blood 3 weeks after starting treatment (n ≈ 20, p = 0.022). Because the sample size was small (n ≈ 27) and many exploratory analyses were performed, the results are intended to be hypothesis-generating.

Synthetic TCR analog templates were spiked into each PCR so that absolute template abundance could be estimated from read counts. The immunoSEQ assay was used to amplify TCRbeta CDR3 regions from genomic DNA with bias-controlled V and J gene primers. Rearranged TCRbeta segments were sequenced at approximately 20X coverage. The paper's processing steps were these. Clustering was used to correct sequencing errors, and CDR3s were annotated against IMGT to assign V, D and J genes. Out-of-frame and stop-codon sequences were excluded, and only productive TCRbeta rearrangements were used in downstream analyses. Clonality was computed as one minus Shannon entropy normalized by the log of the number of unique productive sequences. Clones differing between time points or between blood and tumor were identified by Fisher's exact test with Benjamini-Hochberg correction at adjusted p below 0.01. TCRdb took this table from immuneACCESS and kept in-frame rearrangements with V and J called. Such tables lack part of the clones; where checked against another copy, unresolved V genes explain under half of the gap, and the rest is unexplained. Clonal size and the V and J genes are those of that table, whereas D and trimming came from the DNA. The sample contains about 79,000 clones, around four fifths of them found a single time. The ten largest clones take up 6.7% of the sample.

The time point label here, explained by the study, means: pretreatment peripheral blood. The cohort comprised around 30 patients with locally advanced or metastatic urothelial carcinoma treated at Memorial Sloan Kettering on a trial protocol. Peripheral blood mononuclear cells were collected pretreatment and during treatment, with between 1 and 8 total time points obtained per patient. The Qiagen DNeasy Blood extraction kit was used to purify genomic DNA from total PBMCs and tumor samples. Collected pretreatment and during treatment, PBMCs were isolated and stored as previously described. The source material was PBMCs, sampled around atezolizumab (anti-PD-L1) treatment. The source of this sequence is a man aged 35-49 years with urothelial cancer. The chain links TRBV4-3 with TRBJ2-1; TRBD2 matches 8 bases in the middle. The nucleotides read TGCGCCAGCAGCCAAGATCGGGGGGGGCGAAACTACAATGAGCAGTTCTTC. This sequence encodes CASSQDRGGRNYNEQFF.